One and the same sample provided the 21 T cell receptor beta chains below, sequenced in a study of blood T cell repertoires in COVID-19. Produced via immunoSEQ multiplex PCR; TCRdb's table is partial and in-frame only. The table includes around 270,000 clones, 70% to 90% detected once. The material sequenced was peripheral blood. These receptors were collected from a woman in her 50s with acute or convalescent COVID-19.

The V gene is TRBV12-3 or TRBV12-4, the J gene TRBJ1-5; a possible D gene is TRBD1 (6 bases). The CDR3 runs 12 residues. The germline V and J ends were trimmed by 6 bases and 6 bases, with 9 bases remaining between them. The CDR3 sequence is CASSPGVQPQHF. CDR3 sequence (DNA): TGTGCCAGCAGCCCAGGGGTTCAGCCCCAGCATTTT.

The chain combines TRBV5-5 with TRBJ2-3; D is unclear. CDR3 length: 14 residues. The V and J ends lost 4 bases and 2 bases respectively, with 11 bases between them. The germline V gene encodes CDR1 SGHKS and CDR2 YYEKEE (reference sequence). The CDR3 protein is CASSLHAPTDTQYF. DNA for the CDR3: TGTGCCAGCAGCCTCCATGCGCCCACAGATACGCAGTATTTT.

The chain uses TRBV5-5 and TRBJ1-4; D is undetermined. This CDR3 comprises 16 residues. Germline V gene data show CDR1 as SGHKS and CDR2 as YYEKEE (reference sequence). V shed 4 bases and J shed 8 bases, with 21 bases lying between them. CDR3 protein: CASSRTRSGNDEKLFF. For the CDR3, the DNA is TGTGCCAGCAGCAGAACGAGGAGCGGCAACGACGAAAAACTGTTTTTT.

The genes are TRBV5-1 and TRBJ2-7, with 7 positions matching TRBD1. CDR1 SGHRS and CDR2 YFSETQ come from the germline V gene. V shed 4 bases and J 4 bases; nucleotides not matched to a gene: 2. The CDR3 has 12 amino acids. The CDR3 DNA follows: TGCGCCAGCAGCCAACAGGGGTACGAGCAGTACTTC. Translation gives CASSQQGYEQYF.

This clone was counted only a few times. The V and J genes are TRBV5-1 and TRBJ2-2, with 8 bases that match TRBD1. Germline CDR1 reads SGHRS; CDR2 reads YFSETQ. The length of the CDR3 is 18 residues. Germline trimming cut 4 bases from V and 5 bases from J; bases unmatched to any gene: 16. The CDR3 region is CASSQRLRTQGATGELFF. CDR3 in DNA: TGCGCCAGCAGCCAAAGGTTGAGGACGCAGGGGGCTACCGGGGAGCTGTTTTTT.

The V gene is TRBV28, the J gene TRBJ1-6; unclear D gene. V shed 8 bases and J shed 7 bases, with 12 bases lying between them. Germline lookup yields CDR1 MDHEN and CDR2 SYDVKM. The CDR3 is 13 residues long. The CDR3 DNA reads TGTGCCAGCCGTTGGGCACGGAATTCACCCCTCCACTTT. Translating gives CASRWARNSPLHF.

The chain carries TRBV27 and TRBJ2-7; the D gene is possibly TRBD1 (6 bases). Trimming left V 4 bases short and J 5 bases short, with 21 bases between. CDR1 is MNHEY, CDR2 SMNVEV, per germline (reference sequence). The CDR3 is 16 amino acids. The CDR3 reads CASSYLRQAITHEQYF. The CDR3 nucleotides read TGTGCCAGCAGTTACTTGCGACAGGCAATAACACACGAGCAGTACTTC.

V and J are TRBV9 and TRBJ2-3, with TRBD2 matching over 10 bases. The germline V gene encodes CDR1 SGDLS and CDR2 YYNGEE. V was clipped by 3 bases and J by 0 bases; unmatched bases: 7. The CDR3 has 17 residues. The CDR3 sequence: CASSGEMTSGSTDTQYF. The CDR3 DNA reads TGTGCCAGCAGCGGGGAGATGACTAGCGGGAGCACAGATACGCAGTATTTT.

CDR3 DNA sequence: TGTGCCAGCATGGGGGGTAGCGTCGACAATGAGCAGTTCTTC. Translating it yields CASMGGSVDNEQFF. The chain links TRBV5-5 to TRBJ2-1, with a possible D match to TRBD2 (6 bases). Trimming pared 6 bases from V and 5 bases from J, leaving 15 bases between. The CDR3 contains 14 residues. Germline V gives CDR1 SGHKS, CDR2 YYEKEE (reference sequence).

This clone has more than one count but fewer than ten. V is TRBV18 and J is TRBJ2-5; the D is unclear. The length of the CDR3 is 14 residues. V dropped 0 bases and J dropped 5 bases, with 10 bases sitting between them. Germline loops: CDR1 KGHSH, CDR2 LQKENI. Here the CDR3 reads CASSPPSSLETQYF. The CDR3 DNA is TGTGCCAGCTCACCACCGTCTAGTCTCGAGACCCAGTACTTC.

This clone is a singleton in its sample. The rearrangement uses TRBV2 and TRBJ1-5, with D hard to call. The V end was cut by 4 bases, the J end by 3 bases, with 16 bases between. This CDR3 is 16 amino acids long. The germline CDR1 and CDR2 sequences are SNHLY and FYNNEI. CDR3 protein: CASSATRRLLNQPQHF. CDR3 coding DNA: TGTGCCAGCAGTGCTACTAGGAGGCTCCTCAATCAGCCCCAGCATTTT. Supplemented by reference TRBV2 and TRBJ1-5, the full variable domain reads EPEVTQTPSHQVTQMGQEVILRCVPISNHLYFYWYRQILGQKVEFLVSFYNNEISEKSEIFDDQFSVERPDGSNFTLKIRSTKLEDSAMYFCASSATRRLLNQPQHFGDGTRLSIL.

This chain joins TRBV29-1 and TRBJ2-5; 11 bases are a match to TRBD1. V trimming: 0 bases; J trimming: 4 bases; junction bases outside the gene matches: 4. Germline loops: CDR1 SQVTM, CDR2 ANQGSEA. The CDR3 has 15 residues. The CDR3 loop is CSVEDGTGGPETQYF. CDR3 coding DNA: TGCAGCGTTGAAGACGGGACAGGGGGACCAGAGACCCAGTACTTC.

This sequence joins TRBV19 and TRBJ1-2; 8 positions match TRBD1. Germline V gene data show CDR1 as LNHDA and CDR2 as SQIVND (reference sequence). The CDR3 is made up of 13 amino acids. V trimming: 7 bases; J trimming: 6 bases; junction bases outside the gene matches: 7. DNA of the CDR3: TGTGCCAGTACCCCAGACAGGGGAGATGGCTACACCTTC. Protein sequence: CASTPDRGDGYTF.

This clone has only a few counts. The chain couples TRBV19 to TRBJ1-5; 8 positions agree with TRBD1. V lost 6 bases to trimming and J lost 5 bases; unmatched junction nucleotides: 9. Germline V lookup: CDR1 LNHDA, CDR2 SQIVND (reference sequence). CDR3 length: 15 amino acids. CDR3 sequence: CASSPEDRDYQPQHF. The CDR3 DNA is TGTGCCAGTAGCCCGGAGGACAGGGACTATCAGCCCCAGCATTTT. Complete variable domain (other parts from reference TRBV19 and TRBJ1-5): DGGITQSPKYLFRKEGQNVTLSCEQNLNHDAMYWYRQDPGQGLRLIYYSQIVNDFQKGDIAEGYSVSREKKESFPLTVTSAQKNPTAFYLCASSPEDRDYQPQHFGDGTRLSIL.

The genes are TRBV29-1 and TRBJ1-1; 7 positions match TRBD1. V was clipped by 4 bases and J by 3 bases; unmatched bases: 5. In germline, CDR1 is SQVTM, CDR2 ANQGSEA. The CDR3 extends over 13 amino acids. The CDR3 DNA sequence: TGCAGCGTTGTACCGGGACAGTACACTGAAGCTTTCTTT. Its translation is CSVVPGQYTEAFF. The variable domain in full, with the rest retrieved from reference TRBV29-1 and TRBJ1-1, is SAVISQKPSRDICQRGTSLTIQCQVDSQVTMMFWYRQQPGQSLTLIATANQGSEATYESGFVIDKFPISRPNLTFSTLTVSNMSPEDSSIYLCSVVPGQYTEAFFGQGTRLTVV.

The gene calls are TRBV7-8 and TRBJ1-2; 11 bases agree with TRBD1. The J segment lost 3 bases and the V segment lost 5 bases, leaving 5 bases of the junction unmatched. The CDR3 sequence is 15 residues long. CDR1 SGHVS and CDR2 FQNEAQ come from the germline V gene. CDR3 DNA sequence: TGTGCCAGCAGCCTAGGGACAGGGGGGGACTATGGCTACACCTTC. Translating it yields CASSLGTGGDYGYTF.

This clone was detected only a few times. This chain connects TRBV27 to TRBJ1-2; no firm D call. The germline gives CDR1 MNHEY, CDR2 SMNVEV (reference sequence). The CDR3 is 14 amino acids. Deletions cut 4 bases from V and 5 bases from J, with 14 bases between. CDR3 region: CASSSPTRGYGYTF. The CDR3 DNA reads TGTGCCAGCAGTTCACCGACCCGAGGGTATGGCTACACCTTC.

The chain uses TRBV27 and TRBJ2-3; TRBD2 agrees at 14 bases. Unmatched junction bases numbered 15, after V lost 4 bases and J lost 6 bases. Germline assignment: CDR1 MNHEY and CDR2 SMNVEV (reference sequence). The CDR3 contains 19 residues. CDR3 coding DNA: TGTGCCAGCAGTTGGTCCGAGGGACTAGCGGGAGAGGGTTGGGATACGCAGTATTTT. It specifies CASSWSEGLAGEGWDTQYF.

The V call is TRBV6-1, the J call TRBJ1-5, with D uncertain. This CDR3 region has 14 residues. CDR1 and CDR2 from the germline V gene are MNHNS and SASEGT. The V gene lost 3 bases and the J gene lost 0 bases, with 6 bases spanning the gap. For the CDR3, the DNA is TGTGCCAGCAGTGATCGTCTTAGCAATCAGCCCCAGCATTTT. Protein sequence: CASSDRLSNQPQHF.

J is TRBJ2-7 and V is TRBV7-8; TRBD2 aligns across 8 bases. Germline CDR1 reads SGHVS; CDR2 reads FQNEAQ. V shed 8 bases, J shed 1 base, and the junction held 16 bases outside the gene matches. CDR3 length: 17 amino acids. The CDR3: CASLSQTLTSGSYEQYF. CDR3 sequence (DNA): TGTGCCAGCCTTTCCCAGACCCTCACTAGCGGATCCTACGAGCAGTACTTC. The whole variable domain, filled in from reference TRBV7-8 and TRBJ2-7, reads GAGVSQSPRYKVAKRGQDVALRCDPISGHVSLFWYQQALGQGPEFLTYFQNEAQLDKSGLPSDRFFAERPEGSVSTLKIQRTQQEDSAVYLCASLSQTLTSGSYEQYFGPGTRLTVT.

This rearrangement joins TRBV5-1 to TRBJ2-3; the D is unclear. The CDR3 runs to 13 residues. Germline values: CDR1 SGHRS, CDR2 YFSETQ. The V and J ends lost 4 bases and 4 bases respectively, with 10 bases between them. CDR3: CASSTVGADTQYF. The CDR3 DNA reads as TGCGCCAGCAGCACCGTGGGCGCAGATACGCAGTATTTT.